The source of this TCR beta chain is a study of T-cell memory formation after mild COVID-19. About the research overall: TCR clusters showed largely donor specificity.

This clonotype was observed a handful of times. Its target is not known. Using constant-segment primers, 5'RACE produced TCR alpha and TCR beta cDNA libraries carrying sample barcodes and UMIs. One entry per CDR3 protein results from TCRdb running MiXCR on the 5' RACE reads. This table holds about 190,000 distinct CDR3 sequences, about 10% found once. Study-wide points: Shrinking CD4+ clones resided mostly in CM and EM, and CD8+ ones in EMRA. Clones that contracted from day 15 to 85 had balanced CD4/CD8; later expanders were CD4+ biased.

The CDR3 is 14 residues long. From germline, CDR1 is SGHRS and CDR2 YFSETQ. J was trimmed by 4 bases and V by 3 bases; bases with no gene match: 6. The sample comprised PBMCs or a T cell subset sorted from them (not recorded which). The sequence was collected from a young man who had mild COVID-19 (a few samples of this study predate the infection). Cell type and time point are not known. This chain connects TRBV5-1 to TRBJ1-1, with 7 bases identical to TRBD1. CDR3 residues: CASSYGTAGTEAFF. The CDR3 DNA is TGCGCCAGCAGCTATGGGACAGCGGGCACTGAAGCTTTCTTT.